This paragraph covers one T cell receptor (beta chain) sequence. These data originate in a study of blood T cell repertoires in COVID-19. Turning to the study itself: T cells, B-cell-depleted T cells, or PBMCs provided the cDNA or gDNA that served as material.

Generated by immunoSEQ multiplex PCR, the TCRdb table keeps only in-frame clones and is missing some. The table has more than 50,000 clones, roughly 85% seen once. Per the germline V gene, CDR1 is SGDLS and CDR2 is YYNGEE. The CDR3 has 15 amino acids. V was pared by 4 bases and J by 5 bases, with 4 bases of the junction left unmatched. Sequencing was performed on peripheral blood. V gene TRBV9 combines with J gene TRBJ1-6, with TRBD1 matching over 9 bases. This clonotype was obtained from a human donor in a cohort sampled during active COVID-19. CDR3 sequence: CASSRGQGNNSPLHF. The CDR3 region has the DNA TGTGCCAGCAGCAGGGGACAGGGAAATAATTCACCCCTCCACTTT.